Each of the 10 T cell receptor beta chains below was sequenced from the same sample in a study of cytomegalovirus exposure and HLA in healthy donors. The repertoire was sequenced with immunoSEQ multiplex PCR; TCRdb's copy has only in-frame clones and lacks some. The sample contains 90,000 to 150,000 clones, approximately 88% of which appear only once. What was sequenced was PBMCs. The receptors derive from a woman aged 18 to 35 in good health and CMV-seropositive.

V is TRBV29-1 and J is TRBJ2-3; TRBD1 aligns across 7 bases. The J segment lost 4 bases and the V segment lost 4 bases, leaving 5 bases of the junction unmatched. The CDR3 length is 13 residues. The germline CDR1 and CDR2 sequences are SQVTM and ANQGSEA. The CDR3 DNA follows: TGCAGCGTTGGCGGGCAGGGGGCAGATACGCAGTATTTT. This encodes CSVGGQGADTQYF.

The chain has TRBV19 and TRBJ1-2; tentative D call: TRBD1 (5 bases). There are 13 residues in the CDR3. With 3 bases removed from V and 8 bases from J, the gap between germline ends came to 13 bases. The germline V gene has CDR1 LNHDA and CDR2 SQIVND (reference sequence). The CDR3 nucleotides read TGTGCCAGTAGTATCGGGGGAACTAGGGGCTACACCTTC. The encoded protein is CASSIGGTRGYTF.

V is TRBV19 and J is TRBJ1-5; weak D call: TRBD1 (6 bases). The CDR3 runs to 15 residues. Germline V gene data show CDR1 as LNHDA and CDR2 as SQIVND (reference sequence). V shed 9 bases and J shed 4 bases, with 19 bases lying between them. The CDR3 is CASIDRRLENQPQHF. The DNA of the CDR3 is TGTGCCAGCATTGACAGGCGGTTGGAAAATCAGCCCCAGCATTTT.

The rearrangement links TRBV2 to TRBJ1-5, with TRBD1 matching 9 bases. The CDR3 runs to 15 residues. Germline V gene data show CDR1 as SNHLY and CDR2 as FYNNEI. The V and J ends lost 6 bases and 2 bases, in that order; junction bases with no gene match: 5. CDR3 nucleotides: TGTGCCAGCAGGATTTGGACAGGGGGCAATCAGCCCCAGCATTTT. It translates to CASRIWTGGNQPQHF.

This chain joins TRBV29-1 and TRBJ1-1; a weak D match, TRBD1 (6 bases). The V and J ends lost 6 bases and 9 bases respectively, with 14 bases between them. The CDR3 is 11 residues long. In germline, CDR1 is SQVTM, CDR2 ANQGSEA. Here the CDR3 DNA reads TGCAGCGTGCTGGACAGCCGGAAAGCTTTCTTT. Translating gives CSVLDSRKAFF.

This rearrangement joins TRBV5-6 to TRBJ2-1; D is ambiguous. The CDR3 has 15 amino acids. CDR1 and CDR2 (germline): SGHDT, YYEEEE. Trimming took 4 bases from V and 3 from J, leaving 14 bases between them. The CDR3 loop is CASSLLAAVYNEQFF. CDR3 DNA: TGTGCCAGCAGCCTCTTGGCGGCCGTCTACAATGAGCAGTTCTTC. The full variable domain, rest sourced from reference TRBV5-6 and TRBJ2-1, is DAGVTQSPTHLIKTRGQQVTLRCSPKSGHDTVSWYQQALGQGPQFIFQYYEEEERQRGNFPDRFSGHQFPNYSSELNVNALLLGDSALYLCASSLLAAVYNEQFFGPGTRLTVL.

The chain uses TRBV4-1 and TRBJ1-2; 7 nucleotides align to TRBD1. Germline CDR1 is MGHRA and CDR2 is YSYEKL. This CDR3 is built from 17 residues. The ends lost 1 base at V and 1 base at J; junction bases unmatched: 9. This chain's CDR3 is CASSQGPLYRGNYGYTF. CDR3 in DNA: TGCGCCAGCAGCCAAGGCCCTCTGTACAGGGGTAACTATGGCTACACCTTC.

The V gene is TRBV7-9, the J gene TRBJ2-7; D unresolved. Germline CDR1 and CDR2: SEHNR and FQNEAQ (reference sequence). The CDR3 consists of 12 residues. V was clipped by 4 bases and J by 0 bases, with 4 bases between them. The CDR3 here is CASSSNSYEQYF. The CDR3 DNA follows: TGTGCCAGCAGCTCAAACTCCTACGAGCAGTACTTC.

The rearrangement joins TRBV27 to TRBJ1-3; weak D call: TRBD1 (6 bases). V was trimmed by 6 bases and J by 3 bases, leaving 15 bases between them. Germline CDR1 MNHEY, CDR2 SMNVEV (reference sequence). The CDR3 runs to 15 residues. CDR3 amino acids: CASRATGGLGNTIYF. DNA for the CDR3: TGTGCCAGCAGGGCGACGGGGGGGCTTGGAAACACCATATATTTT.

This rearrangement joins TRBV27 to TRBJ2-7; perhaps TRBD1 as D (6 bases). Trimming stripped 3 bases from V and 0 bases from J, with 15 bases between. Germline V lookup: CDR1 MNHEY, CDR2 SMNVEV (reference sequence). This CDR3 region has 16 residues. For the CDR3, the DNA is TGTGCCAGCAGTTTCATCGGGCAGGGGAACTCCTACGAGCAGTACTTC. Protein: CASSFIGQGNSYEQYF.